This T cell receptor beta chain is from a study of blood T cell repertoires in COVID-19. Study in general: Sites in the United States, Italy and Spain provided acute and convalescent COVID-19 samples. T cells, B-cell-depleted T cells, or PBMCs provided the cDNA or gDNA that served as material.

Recovery meant two consecutive negative NP/OP PCR tests, professional clearance, or resolved symptoms. Per the study methods: How many nucleated cells were present was estimated from reference gene primer amplification. Assay used: immunoSEQ multiplex PCR; TCRdb lists only in-frame clones, some missing. That table gives V, J and clone size, and the DNA gave D and trimming. This sample has 300,000 to 400,000 clones; 80% to 90% occur once, and the top ten carry around 1%. Germline CDR1 SEHNR, CDR2 FQNEAQ (reference sequence). Trimming cost V 3 bases and J 5 bases, with 11 bases left between them. The CDR3 is made up of 14 amino acids.

The sequenced material came from PBMCs or T cells enriched from blood (not recorded which). The chain joins TRBV7-9 to TRBJ2-1; TRBD1 might be the D (5 bases). This receptor was identified in a man aged 18-30 years who had recovered from COVID-19. The CDR3 bases are TGTGCCAGCAGCTTGAACGCAGGGAACAATGAGCAGTTCTTC. Its protein is CASSLNAGNNEQFF.